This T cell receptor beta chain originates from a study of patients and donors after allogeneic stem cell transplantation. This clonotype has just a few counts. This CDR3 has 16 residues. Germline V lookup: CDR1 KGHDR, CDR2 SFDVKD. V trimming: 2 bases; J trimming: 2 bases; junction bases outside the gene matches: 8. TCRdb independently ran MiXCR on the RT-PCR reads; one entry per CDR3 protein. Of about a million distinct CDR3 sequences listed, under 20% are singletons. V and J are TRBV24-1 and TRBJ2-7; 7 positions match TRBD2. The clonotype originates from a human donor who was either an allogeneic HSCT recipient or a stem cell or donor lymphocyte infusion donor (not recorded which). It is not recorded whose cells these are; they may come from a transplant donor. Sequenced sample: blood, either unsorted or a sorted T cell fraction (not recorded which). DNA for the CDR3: TGTGCCACCAGTGATTCGTCGGGAAGCGGGACCTACGAGCAGTACTTC. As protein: CATSDSSGSGTYEQYF.